This T cell receptor (beta chain) was documented in a study of a mutant IDH1 vaccine in newly diagnosed glioma. Whole-study context: Investigators started vaccination 4-6 weeks after radiotherapy alone, or with temozolomide cycles. Earlier therapy was either radiotherapy, temozolomide, or both, and most got both. Study results and limitations: Pseudoprogression appeared unlinked to shifts in leading peripheral T cell clonotypes.

As to this clone: Its antigen remains unknown.

Measured with immunoSEQ multiplex PCR; TCRdb has only the in-frame clones, and not every one. The table has about 27,000 clones, less than 85% seen once. The time point was: week 35, safety follow-up. One vaccine dose held 300 ug of mutant IDH1 20-mer peptide and came with topical imiquimod. Patients in the study were vaccinated eight times, receiving shots in weeks 1, 3, 5, 7, 11, 15, 19 and 23. Germline V gene lookup returns CDR1 GTSNPN and CDR2 SVGIG (reference sequence). The CDR3 has 19 residues. Trimming at V came to 5 bases and at J to 3 bases, leaving 23 bases not matched to a gene. The chain uses TRBV30 and TRBJ2-5; the match to TRBD2 covers 8 bases. This TCR came from a man in his thirties or forties with glioma. This sample comprised PBMCs, obtained from a glioma patient whose treatment included an IDH1 peptide vaccine. This chain's CDR3 is CAWEAARTSTGRYEETQYF. The DNA for the CDR3 is TGTGCCTGGGAAGCTGCCCGGACTAGCACAGGACGGTACGAAGAGACCCAGTACTTC.